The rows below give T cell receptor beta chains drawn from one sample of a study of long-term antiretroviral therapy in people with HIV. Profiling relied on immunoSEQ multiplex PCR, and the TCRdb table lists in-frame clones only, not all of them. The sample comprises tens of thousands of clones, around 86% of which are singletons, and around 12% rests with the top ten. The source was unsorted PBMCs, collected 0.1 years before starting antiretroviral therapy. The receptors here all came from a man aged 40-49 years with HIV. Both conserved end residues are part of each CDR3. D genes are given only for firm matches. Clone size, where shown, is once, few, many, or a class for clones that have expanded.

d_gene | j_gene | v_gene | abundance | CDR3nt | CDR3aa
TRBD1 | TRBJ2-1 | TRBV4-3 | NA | TGCGCCAGCAGCTCAGAGGAGACAGGGTATCTTAATGAGCAGTTCTTC | CASSSEETGYLNEQFF
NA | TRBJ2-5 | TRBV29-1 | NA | TGCAGCGTTCTTAGCCCCCAGGAGACCCAGTACTTC | CSVLSPQETQYF
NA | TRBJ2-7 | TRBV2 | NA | TGTGCCAGCAGTGTCGCGGGGTCCTACGAGCAGTACTTC | CASSVAGSYEQYF
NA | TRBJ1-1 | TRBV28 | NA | TGTGCCAGCAGTTTTCCACAGCTGAACACTGAAGCTTTCTTT | CASSFPQLNTEAFF
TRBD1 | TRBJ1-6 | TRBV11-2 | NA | TGTGCCAACCGGACAGGGGATTCACCCCTCCACTTT | CANRTGDSPLHF
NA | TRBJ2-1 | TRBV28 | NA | TGTGCCAGCAGAACCGGGACAAACTACAATGAGCAGTTCTTC | CASRTGTNYNEQFF
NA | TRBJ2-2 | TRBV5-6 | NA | TGTGCCAGCAGCTTGTTTATGTTTACCCCGGGCACCGGGGAGCTGTTTTTT | CASSLFMFTPGTGELFF
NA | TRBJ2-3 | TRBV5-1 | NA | TGCGCCAGCAGCCCCCTAGTTAGGTCAGTAGATACGCAGTATTTT | CASSPLVRSVDTQYF
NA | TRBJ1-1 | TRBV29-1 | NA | TGCGGGGGGGGAGCAGGTCACACTGAAGCTTTCTTT | CGGGAGHTEAFF
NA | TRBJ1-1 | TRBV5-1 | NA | TGCGCCAGCACCCCCGGGGCGGGTGGTGAAGCTTTCTTT | CASTPGAGGEAFF
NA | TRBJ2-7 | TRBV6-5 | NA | TGTGCCAGCAGTTACGGCAGCACCGAGCAGTACTTC | CASSYGSTEQYF
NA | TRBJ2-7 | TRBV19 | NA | TGTGCCACCAGTCCCCGTTACTCCTACGAGCAGTACTTC | CATSPRYSYEQYF
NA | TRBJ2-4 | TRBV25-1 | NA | TGTGCCAGCAGTGAGACTGGGCACAAAAACATTCAGTACTTC | CASSETGHKNIQYF
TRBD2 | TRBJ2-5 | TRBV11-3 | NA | TGTGCCAGCAGCTTAGGGGAGGGGGAGACCCAGTACTTC | CASSLGEGETQYF
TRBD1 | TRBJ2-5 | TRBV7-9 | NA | TGTGCCAGCAGCTCCGGACAGGAACGGTGGAATGCAGAGACCCAGTACTTC | CASSSGQERWNAETQYF
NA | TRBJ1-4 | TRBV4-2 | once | TGTGCCAGCAGCCAAGATGCCTCCGGGACCGCGAATGAAAAACTGTTTTTT | CASSQDASGTANEKLFF
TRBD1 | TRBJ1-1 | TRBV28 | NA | TGTGCCAGCAGTAGGGGGCACACTGAAGCTTTCTTT | CASSRGHTEAFF
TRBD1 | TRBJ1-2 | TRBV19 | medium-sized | TGTGCCAGCGCTACAGGGGTTCTCGGCTACACCTTC | CASATGVLGYTF
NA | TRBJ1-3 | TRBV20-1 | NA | TGCAGTGCTAGAAGGGGAAACACCATATATTTT | CSARRGNTIYF
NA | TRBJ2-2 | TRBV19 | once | TGTGCCAGTAGTACGGACCCACGGGAGCTGTTTTTT | CASSTDPRELFF
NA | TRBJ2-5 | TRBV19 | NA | TGTGCCAGTAGTATTAGGACAGGGAGGGTAGAGACCCAGTACTTC | CASSIRTGRVETQYF
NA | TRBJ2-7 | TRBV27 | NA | TGTGCCAGCGGGGACACGTACTACTCCTACGAGCAGTACTTC | CASGDTYYSYEQYF
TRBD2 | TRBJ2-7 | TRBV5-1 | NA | TGCGCCAGCAGCCCCCACGGGGAGGGCGAGCAGTACTTC | CASSPHGEGEQYF
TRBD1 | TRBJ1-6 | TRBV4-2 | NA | TGTGCCAGCAGCCAAGGAGGGGACAGGGGACGGAATTCACCCCTCCACTTT | CASSQGGDRGRNSPLHF
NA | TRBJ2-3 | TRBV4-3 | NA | TGCGCCAGCAGCCTCCTTCAAGGGGGCACAGATACGCAGTATTTT | CASSLLQGGTDTQYF
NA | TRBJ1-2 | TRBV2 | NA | TGTGCCAGCAGCCCGGACGATTATGGCTACACCTTC | CASSPDDYGYTF
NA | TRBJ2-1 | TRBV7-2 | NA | TGTGCCAGCACCCGGATCGTGGGTGAGCAGTTCTTC | CASTRIVGEQFF